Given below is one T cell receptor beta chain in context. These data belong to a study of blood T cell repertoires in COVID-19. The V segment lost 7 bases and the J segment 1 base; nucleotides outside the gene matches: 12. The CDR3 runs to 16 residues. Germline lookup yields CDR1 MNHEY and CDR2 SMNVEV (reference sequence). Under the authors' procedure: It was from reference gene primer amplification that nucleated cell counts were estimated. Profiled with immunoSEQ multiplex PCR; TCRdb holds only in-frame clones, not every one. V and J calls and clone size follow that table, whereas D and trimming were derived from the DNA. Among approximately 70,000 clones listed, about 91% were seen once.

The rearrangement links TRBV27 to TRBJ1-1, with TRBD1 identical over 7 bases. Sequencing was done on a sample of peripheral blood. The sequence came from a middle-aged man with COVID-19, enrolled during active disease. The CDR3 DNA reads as TGTGCCAGCATCGAGACAGGGAAGGTGAGGAACACTGAAGCTTTCTTT. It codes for CASIETGKVRNTEAFF.